Shown below are 16 T cell receptor beta chains from a single sample sequenced in a study of blood T cell repertoires in COVID-19. Only in-frame clones appear in the TCRdb table, and some are missing; sequencing was by immunoSEQ multiplex PCR. The table includes about 140,000 clones, 77% detected once. Sequencing was carried out using peripheral blood. The receptors shown here come from a woman aged 45-59 years with active or convalescent COVID-19.

The CDR3 here is CASSLSRQGAGGYTF. As DNA, the CDR3 is TGTGCCAGCAGTTTGAGCCGACAGGGGGCGGGTGGCTACACCTTC. The J gene is TRBJ1-2, the V gene TRBV28, with 10 nucleotides matching TRBD1. Germline V lookup: CDR1 MDHEN, CDR2 SYDVKM. The CDR3 sequence is 15 residues long. Trimming removed 3 bases from V and 7 bases from J; junction bases left unmatched: 8.

The rearrangement uses TRBV19 and TRBJ2-1, with 8 bases fitting TRBD2. The J segment lost 4 bases and the V segment lost 1 base, leaving 3 bases of the junction unmatched. Germline CDR1 is LNHDA and CDR2 is SQIVND (reference sequence). This CDR3 has 15 amino acids. CDR3: CASSIARGRYNEQFF. CDR3 coding DNA: TGTGCCAGTAGTATAGCTCGCGGGAGGTACAATGAGCAGTTCTTC.

The CDR3 bases are TGTGCCAGTAGTCCCCAGGGTAGAACTGAAGCTTTCTTT. Translating it yields CASSPQGRTEAFF. The chain combines TRBV19 with TRBJ1-1; TRBD1 might be the D (5 bases). CDR1 and CDR2 (germline): LNHDA, SQIVND (reference sequence). V lost 5 bases and J 5 bases, leaving 12 bases between the germline ends. CDR3 length: 13 residues.

This sequence joins TRBV7-2 and TRBJ1-1; TRBD1 might be the D (6 bases). The CDR3 runs 13 residues. Trimming took 4 bases from V and 5 from J, leaving 11 bases between them. The germline gives CDR1 SGHTA, CDR2 FQGNSA. The CDR3 sequence is CASSWGGPTEAFF. CDR3 in DNA: TGTGCCAGCAGCTGGGGGGGCCCGACTGAAGCTTTCTTT.

The chain couples TRBV5-6 to TRBJ1-5; D possibly corresponds to TRBD1 (6 bases). Germline lookup yields CDR1 SGHDT and CDR2 YYEEEE. The CDR3 loop spans 15 amino acids. With 3 bases removed from V and 5 bases from J, the gap between germline ends came to 15 bases. Written as DNA, the CDR3 is TGTGCCAGCAGCTCCTCTGGACAGATCTATCAGCCCCAGCATTTT. This translates into CASSSSGQIYQPQHF.

J is TRBJ2-7 and V is TRBV7-8, with D perhaps TRBD2 (6 bases). The CDR3 spans 14 residues. The V gene's germline CDR1 is SGHVS and CDR2 FQNEAQ. Trimming took off 1 base at V and 4 bases at J, with 11 bases between the two ends. The CDR3 loop is CASSLEIAVYEQYF. In DNA, the CDR3 is TGTGCCAGCAGCTTAGAGATAGCGGTTTACGAGCAGTACTTC. Complete variable domain (other parts from reference TRBV7-8 and TRBJ2-7): GAGVSQSPRYKVAKRGQDVALRCDPISGHVSLFWYQQALGQGPEFLTYFQNEAQLDKSGLPSDRFFAERPEGSVSTLKIQRTQQEDSAVYLCASSLEIAVYEQYFGPGTRLTVT.

The gene calls are TRBV2 and TRBJ2-2, with 10 positions matching TRBD1. From germline, CDR1 is SNHLY and CDR2 FYNNEI. Trimming cost V 3 bases and J 4 bases; bases outside gene matches: 2. The CDR3 is 15 residues long. The CDR3 nucleotides read TGTGCCAGCAGTGAGGACAGGGGGACCACCGGGGAGCTGTTTTTT. It specifies CASSEDRGTTGELFF.

The rearrangement joins TRBV10-3 to TRBJ1-1, with 7 nucleotides matching TRBD1. The germline V gene has CDR1 ENHRY and CDR2 SYGVKD. This CDR3 has 12 residues. Trimming took 9 bases from V and 2 from J; bases not matched to a gene: 3. The CDR3 region is CAMGTDNTEAFF. The CDR3 DNA is TGTGCCATGGGGACAGACAACACTGAAGCTTTCTTT.

This chain uses TRBV7-9 with TRBJ1-2; 9 nucleotides match TRBD1. This CDR3 has 15 residues. Trimming cost V 1 base and J 4 bases; bases outside gene matches: 4. Germline CDR1 is SEHNR and CDR2 is FQNEAQ (reference sequence). The CDR3 loop is CASSLGQGGLYGYTF. The CDR3, as DNA: TGTGCCAGCAGCTTAGGACAGGGGGGACTCTATGGCTACACCTTC.

Only a few counts were recorded for this clone. This chain joins TRBV7-2 and TRBJ2-3; 13 positions match TRBD2. After removal of 2 bases from V and 3 bases from J, the junction contained 5 bases not matched to a gene. Germline V gene sequence: CDR1 SGHTA, CDR2 FQGNSA. This CDR3 comprises 17 residues. CDR3 protein: CASSLSWTSGRTDTQYF. For the CDR3, the DNA is TGTGCCAGCAGCTTAAGCTGGACTAGCGGGAGAACAGATACGCAGTATTTT.

This chain joins TRBV6-2 or TRBV6-3 and TRBJ1-4, with D hard to call. The CDR3 loop spans 17 amino acids. The V gene's germline CDR1 is MNHEY and CDR2 SVGEGT. V gave up 2 bases and J gave up 7 bases, with 20 bases separating them. DNA for the CDR3: TGTGCCAGCAGTTACCCCGGCCTCCGAGATGGGCTTGAAAAACTGTTTTTT. Its protein is CASSYPGLRDGLEKLFF.

The chain carries TRBV7-9 and TRBJ2-5; TRBD1 aligns across 8 bases. J gave up 4 bases and V 1 base, and 8 bases lay outside the gene matches. The CDR3 extends over 16 amino acids. Germline CDR1 SEHNR, CDR2 FQNEAQ (reference sequence). The CDR3 protein is CASSLGDRGLRETQYF. DNA of the CDR3: TGTGCCAGCAGCTTAGGAGACAGGGGCCTGAGAGAGACCCAGTACTTC.

The chain couples TRBV5-4 to TRBJ2-5; D is perhaps TRBD1 (6 bases). This CDR3 is 14 amino acids long. V was cut by 3 bases and J by 2 bases, with 11 bases left in between. From germline, CDR1 is SGHNT and CDR2 YYREEE (reference sequence). CDR3 nucleotide sequence: TGTGCCAGCAGCTCGCACAGGGTTCAAGAGACCCAGTACTTC. It is translated as CASSSHRVQETQYF.

The J gene is TRBJ2-2, the V gene TRBV6-5; TRBD2 is a possible D gene (6 bases). With 8 bases removed from V and 5 bases from J, the gap between germline ends came to 15 bases. CDR3 length: 14 amino acids. Germline CDR1 MNHEY, CDR2 SVGAGI. The CDR3 nucleotides read TGTGCCAGCCGATCCTGGGGGGAGACCGGGGAGCTGTTTTTT. As protein: CASRSWGETGELFF.

This chain connects TRBV10-3 to TRBJ1-5, with 7 positions matching TRBD1. The CDR3 covers 15 residues. J lost 6 bases, V lost 5 bases, and 10 bases had no gene match. Per germline, CDR1 ENHRY and CDR2 SYGVKD. The CDR3 sequence: CAISISGGTSQPQHF. The CDR3 DNA sequence: TGTGCCATCAGTATATCAGGGGGAACAAGTCAGCCCCAGCATTTT.

The genes are TRBV28 and TRBJ1-1; 10 bases are a match to TRBD1. Germline-derived CDR1 and CDR2 are MDHEN and SYDVKM. The CDR3 has 14 amino acids. J gave up 4 bases and V 6 bases, and 5 bases lay outside the gene matches. CDR3 sequence reads: CASRRGQGTTEAFF. CDR3 bases: TGTGCCAGCAGAAGGGGACAGGGGACCACTGAAGCTTTCTTT. The full variable domain, its missing parts supplied by reference TRBV28 and TRBJ1-1, is DVKVTQSSRYLVKRTGEKVFLECVQDMDHENMFWYRQDPGLGLRLIYFSYDVKMKEKGDIPEGYSVSREKKERFSLILESASTNQTSMYLCASRRGQGTTEAFFGQGTRLTVV.